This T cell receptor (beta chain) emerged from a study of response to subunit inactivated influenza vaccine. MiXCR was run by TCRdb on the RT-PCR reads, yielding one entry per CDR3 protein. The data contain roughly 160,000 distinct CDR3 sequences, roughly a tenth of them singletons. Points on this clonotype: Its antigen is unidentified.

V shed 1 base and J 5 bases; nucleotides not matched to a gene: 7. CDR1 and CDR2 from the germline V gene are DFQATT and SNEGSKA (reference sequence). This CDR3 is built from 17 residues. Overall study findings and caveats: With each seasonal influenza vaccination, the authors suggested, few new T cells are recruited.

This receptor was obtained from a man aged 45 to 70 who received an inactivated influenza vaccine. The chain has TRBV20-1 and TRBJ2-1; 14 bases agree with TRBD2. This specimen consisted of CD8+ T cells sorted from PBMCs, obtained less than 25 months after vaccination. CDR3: CSARVRGTSGSNNEQFF. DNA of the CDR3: TGCAGTGCTAGAGTACGGGGGACTAGCGGGAGTAACAATGAGCAGTTCTTC.